The T cell receptor (beta chain) described here comes from a study of cytomegalovirus exposure and HLA in healthy donors. Points from the study as a whole: Testing in vitro showed three CMV-associated chains specific for CMV antigens.

This clone was seen a single time. The antigen is undetermined. Only in-frame clones appear in the TCRdb table, and some are missing; sequencing was by immunoSEQ multiplex PCR. Seen here are about 280,000 clones, roughly 88% observed once, and the top ten hold around 0.9%. Germline trimming cut 4 bases from V and 1 base from J; bases unmatched to any gene: 3. Germline V CDR1 and CDR2: MNHNS, SASEGT. The CDR3 has 15 residues. This chain links TRBV6-1 with TRBJ2-2, with 7 nucleotides matching TRBD1. The sequence came from a woman between 18 and 30 years old in good health and CMV-seronegative. The sequencing sample was made of PBMCs. DNA of the CDR3: TGTGCCAGCAGTGCGCGGACAGGGAACACCGGGGAGCTGTTTTTT. Translated: CASSARTGNTGELFF.